Each of the 26 T cell receptor beta chains below was sequenced from the same sample in a study of T cells after yellow fever vaccination. Via MiXCR, TCRdb re-called the 5' RACE reads, giving one row per CDR3 protein. The data show around 610,000 distinct CDR3 sequences, with less than 15% seen just once and over 12% held by the top ten. The sequenced sample was PBMCs, obtained on the day of the yellow fever booster vaccination. The receptors were gathered from a man in his thirties or forties who received the YFV17D yellow fever vaccine.

V and J are TRBV28 and TRBJ2-2; D is uncertain. This CDR3 comprises 14 residues. CDR1 is MDHEN and CDR2 is SYDVKM in the germline V gene. V dropped 8 bases and J dropped 4 bases, with 14 bases sitting between them. CDR3 DNA sequence: TGTGCCAGCCTGAGATCGGGTTTCACCGGGGAGCTGTTTTTT. Translation: CASLRSGFTGELFF. Filled out from reference TRBV28 and TRBJ2-2, the complete variable domain reads DVKVTQSSRYLVKRTGEKVFLECVQDMDHENMFWYRQDPGLGLRLIYFSYDVKMKEKGDIPEGYSVSREKKERFSLILESASTNQTSMYLCASLRSGFTGELFFGEGSRLTVL.

The table lists this clonotype with a few counts. V gene TRBV14 combines with J gene TRBJ2-5; 9 nucleotides agree with TRBD2. Losses at the gene ends were 1 base for V and 4 bases for J; bases not matched to a gene: 13. Germline-derived CDR1 and CDR2 are SGHDN and FVKESK. The CDR3 runs to 18 residues. The CDR3 DNA sequence: TGTGCCAGCAGCCAAGTCGTCGGCGGGAGGGCCTCTGGAGAGACCCAGTACTTC. Encoded protein: CASSQVVGGRASGETQYF.

This clonotype turned up a few times. The rearrangement uses TRBV19 and TRBJ1-5; a possible D gene is TRBD1 (5 bases). Germline V gene lookup returns CDR1 LNHDA and CDR2 SQIVND (reference sequence). The CDR3 loop spans 15 amino acids. V lost 9 bases and J 4 bases, leaving 19 bases between the germline ends. The DNA for the CDR3 is TGTGCCAGCAGCTCGGGGACCGGCAATAATCAGCCCCAGCATTTT. Translated: CASSSGTGNNQPQHF.

Worth noting for this clonotype: The junction shows a germline mismatch at one end, possibly a read error. This chain joins TRBV6-5 and TRBJ2-2; tentative D call: TRBD2 (5 bases). The CDR3 loop spans 16 amino acids. CDR1 is MNHEY and CDR2 is SVGAGI in the germline V gene. Here the CDR3 DNA reads TGTACCAGCAGTTACTCGTGGCAGGCGGACTCCGGGGAGCTGTTTTTT. It codes for CTSSYSWQADSGELFF.

CDR3 in DNA: TGTGCCAGCAGCAAGACCGTCGGCACAGATACGCAGTATTTT. Amino acids: CASSKTVGTDTQYF. The J gene is TRBJ2-3, the V gene TRBV21-1. TRBV21-1 is tagged as a pseudogene. This CDR3 has 14 amino acids.

The gene calls are TRBV5-1 and TRBJ1-4; D remains unclear. With 2 bases removed from V and 8 bases from J, the gap between germline ends came to 7 bases. The CDR3 loop spans 12 amino acids. Germline values: CDR1 SGHRS, CDR2 YFSETQ. CDR3 region: CASSFAGEKLFF. CDR3 in DNA: TGCGCCAGCAGCTTTGCCGGGGAAAAACTGTTTTTT.

This clonotype was recorded a few times. The chain uses TRBV12-3 or TRBV12-4 and TRBJ2-7; perhaps TRBD1 as D (6 bases). Trimming stripped 7 bases from V and 7 bases from J, with 29 bases between. The CDR3 runs to 17 residues. The CDR3 region is CASTPHAGDLRAFEQYF. The CDR3 region has the DNA TGTGCCAGCACCCCCCATGCAGGGGACCTTAGGGCCTTTGAGCAGTACTTC.

This sequence joins TRBV5-1 and TRBJ1-2; no reliable D call. Trimming stripped 7 bases from V and 2 bases from J, with 15 bases between. This CDR3 is 14 amino acids long. The germline V gene encodes CDR1 SGHRS and CDR2 YFSETQ. The CDR3 loop reads CASGPQDRNYGYTF. The CDR3 bases are TGCGCCAGCGGACCCCAGGATCGCAACTATGGCTACACCTTC. Drawing the rest from reference TRBV5-1 and TRBJ1-2, the complete variable domain is KAGVTQTPRYLIKTRGQQVTLSCSPISGHRSVSWYQQTPGQGLQFLFEYFSETQRNKGNFPGRFSGRQFSNSRSEMNVSTLELGDSALYLCASGPQDRNYGYTFGSGTRLTVV.

J is TRBJ2-7 and V is TRBV6-1; D uncertain. This CDR3 is built from 14 residues. The V end was cut by 6 bases, the J end by 3 bases, with 15 bases between. The germline V gene encodes CDR1 MNHNS and CDR2 SASEGT. The CDR3 bases are TGTGCCAGCAGCCAGATAAGTCTTGGCTACGAGCAGTACTTC. Translation gives CASSQISLGYEQYF.

This clonotype was detected only a few times. The rearrangement links TRBV9 to TRBJ2-7; D call uncertain. There are 12 residues in the CDR3. Per germline, CDR1 SGDLS and CDR2 YYNGEE. The V end lost 4 bases, the J end lost 3 bases, and 8 bases lay between the germline ends. This CDR3 reads CASSRNHYEQYF. In DNA, the CDR3 is TGTGCCAGCAGCCGCAACCACTACGAGCAGTACTTC.

The chain couples TRBV3-1 to TRBJ2-7; 9 bases fit TRBD2. Per the germline V gene, CDR1 is LGHDT and CDR2 is YNNKEL (reference sequence). J lost 6 bases, V lost 3 bases, and 15 bases had no gene match. The length of the CDR3 is 17 residues. CDR3 sequence (DNA): TGTGCCAGCAGCCAGGCCCCTTACGGCGGGAGGGCCTCCGAGCAGTACTTC. It is translated as CASSQAPYGGRASEQYF.

V is TRBV25-1 and J is TRBJ1-2, with 7 bases that match TRBD1. The V gene end was trimmed by 8 bases and the J gene end by 6 bases; junction bases not matched to a gene: 15. CDR3 length equals 15 residues. The V gene's germline CDR1 is MGHDK and CDR2 SYGVNS. DNA for the CDR3: TGTGCCAGCTCCCCGGCCGGGACAGTTCTAAATGGCTACACCTTC. Its protein is CASSPAGTVLNGYTF.

This clonotype has more than one count but fewer than ten. This chain joins TRBV5-6 and TRBJ2-7; unclear D gene. The CDR3 is 13 residues long. Germline V gene lookup returns CDR1 SGHDT and CDR2 YYEEEE. The V end was cut by 4 bases, the J end by 5 bases, with 13 bases between. The CDR3, as DNA: TGTGCCAGCAGCCCCCCCGGTTGGAACGAGCAGTACTTC. It codes for CASSPPGWNEQYF. The variable domain in full, with the rest retrieved from reference TRBV5-6 and TRBJ2-7, is DAGVTQSPTHLIKTRGQQVTLRCSPKSGHDTVSWYQQALGQGPQFIFQYYEEEERQRGNFPDRFSGHQFPNYSSELNVNALLLGDSALYLCASSPPGWNEQYFGPGTRLTVT.

This sequence joins TRBV20-1 and TRBJ2-1; D unresolved. CDR1 is DFQATT, CDR2 SNEGSKA, per germline (reference sequence). The CDR3 has 13 residues. Between the trimmed V and J ends, which lost 4 bases and 5 bases, there was a span of 12 bases. CDR3 sequence reads: CSATEIYDNEQFF. The CDR3 region has the DNA TGCAGTGCTACAGAGATCTACGACAATGAGCAGTTCTTC.

This clonotype came up many times. Written as DNA, the CDR3 is TGCAGTGCTAGAGGAGCGGGAGCAAACGATGAGCAGTTCTTC. It specifies CSARGAGANDEQFF. The chain is built from TRBV20-1 and TRBJ2-1; 8 bases fit TRBD2. CDR3 length: 14 amino acids. In germline, CDR1 is DFQATT, CDR2 SNEGSKA (reference sequence). Trimming cost V 1 base and J 8 bases; bases outside gene matches: 7.

This rearrangement joins TRBV5-1 to TRBJ2-3; TRBD2 aligns across 9 bases. Germline CDR1 and CDR2: SGHRS and YFSETQ. The CDR3 consists of 17 residues. The J segment lost 2 bases and the V segment lost 2 bases, leaving 9 bases of the junction unmatched. The CDR3 is CASSFRGLAGSTDTQYF. The CDR3 DNA sequence: TGCGCCAGCAGCTTTAGAGGCCTAGCGGGATCCACAGATACGCAGTATTTT.

This clonotype turned up a few times. The CDR3 sequence is CSAREMVASGSTQQFF. The CDR3 DNA is TGCAGTGCTAGAGAGATGGTGGCTAGCGGCTCCACCCAGCAGTTCTTC. The chain couples TRBV20-1 to TRBJ2-1; 7 nucleotides agree with TRBD2. After removal of 0 bases from V and 11 bases from J, the junction contained 16 bases not matched to a gene. Germline CDR1 is DFQATT and CDR2 is SNEGSKA (reference sequence). CDR3 size: 16 residues.

This sequence joins TRBV11-2 and TRBJ2-2; possible D gene TRBD1, 5 bases. This CDR3 has 14 amino acids. Trimming removed 5 bases at V and 5 bases at J, with 12 bases between. CDR1 is SGHAT, CDR2 FQNNGV, per germline. The CDR3 reads CASSEERGTGELFF. DNA for the CDR3: TGTGCCAGCAGCGAAGAAAGGGGTACCGGGGAGCTGTTTTTT.

A few counts support this clonotype. V gene TRBV20-1 combines with J gene TRBJ2-7; D uncertain. This CDR3 region has 14 residues. Trimming removed 6 bases from V and 2 bases from J, with 17 bases in between. CDR1 DFQATT and CDR2 SNEGSKA come from the germline V gene (reference sequence). This CDR3 is CSANSGLGPYEQYF. The CDR3 DNA is TGCAGTGCCAACTCCGGGCTAGGCCCCTACGAGCAGTACTTC.

This clonotype has just a few counts. CDR3: CSVETQNSPSYEQYF. The CDR3, as DNA: TGCAGCGTTGAAACTCAAAATTCCCCCTCCTACGAGCAGTACTTC. This chain uses TRBV29-1 with TRBJ2-7; no clear D. Germline loops: CDR1 SQVTM, CDR2 ANQGSEA. This CDR3 contains 15 residues. V was pared by 2 bases and J by 0 bases, with 14 bases between.

The chain has TRBV10-3 and TRBJ2-2; D perhaps matches TRBD2 (5 bases). CDR1 is ENHRY and CDR2 is SYGVKD in the germline V gene. Trimming removed 6 bases from V and 0 bases from J, with 14 bases in between. The CDR3 extends over 16 amino acids. CDR3 sequence: CAISQPSGSNTGELFF. Here the CDR3 DNA reads TGTGCCATCAGCCAACCTTCGGGGTCGAACACCGGGGAGCTGTTTTTT.

The J gene is TRBJ2-5, the V gene TRBV20-1; 9 bases map to TRBD2. The length of the CDR3 is 15 residues. Trimming at V came to 1 base and at J to 5 bases, leaving 8 bases not matched to a gene. CDR1 and CDR2 from the germline V gene are DFQATT and SNEGSKA (reference sequence). This chain's CDR3 is CSARVGSGSSETQYF. Written as DNA, the CDR3 is TGCAGTGCTAGAGTTGGTAGCGGGAGCAGCGAGACCCAGTACTTC.

The chain is built from TRBV15 and TRBJ2-5; D might be TRBD1 (6 bases). Germline values: CDR1 LNHNV, CDR2 YYDKDF (reference sequence). V lost 3 bases, J lost 1 base, and 9 bases lay in between. CDR3 length: 14 residues. The CDR3 protein is CATSRDSLQETQYF. DNA of the CDR3: TGTGCCACCAGCAGGGACAGTCTCCAAGAGACCCAGTACTTC.

This clonotype was detected only a few times. The genes are TRBV5-6 and TRBJ2-7; no clear D. CDR3 length: 15 residues. Germline CDR1 SGHDT, CDR2 YYEEEE. Trimming left V 0 bases short and J 5 bases short, with 15 bases between. The CDR3 here is CASSLGRRLSNEQYF. CDR3 in DNA: TGTGCCAGCAGCTTGGGACGCCGGCTAAGTAACGAGCAGTACTTC.

This chain joins TRBV12-3 or TRBV12-4 and TRBJ2-4; perhaps TRBD2 as D (6 bases). V dropped 1 base and J dropped 1 base, with 8 bases sitting between them. The CDR3 is 15 amino acids. The CDR3 region has the DNA TGTGCCAGCAGTTTAGGGGAGGTGGCCAAAAACATTCAGTACTTC. Translating it yields CASSLGEVAKNIQYF.

This clonotype was recorded a few times. The chain carries TRBV5-1 and TRBJ2-7, with 8 nucleotides matching TRBD2. The CDR3 length is 13 residues. Germline trimming cut 7 bases from V and 2 bases from J; bases unmatched to any gene: 5. Germline loops: CDR1 SGHRS, CDR2 YFSETQ. The CDR3 DNA is TGCGCCAGCGGAGACGGGAGGGCCTACGAGCAGTACTTC. It is translated as CASGDGRAYEQYF.